These 32 T cell receptor beta chains originate from one sample sequenced in a study of cytomegalovirus exposure and HLA in healthy donors. Amplification used 60 Vbeta primers and 13 Jbeta primers. The data were produced by immunoSEQ multiplex PCR, yet TCRdb's version contains in-frame clones alone and is incomplete. The data contain about 160,000 clones, approximately 83% of them seen just once; the ten biggest clones take up over 1.5%. The sequenced sample consisted of PBMCs. Receptors were obtained from a woman under 30 in good health and CMV-seronegative.

There are a few counts of this clone. One junction end disagrees with the germline gene, perhaps due to a read error. V is TRBV29-1 and J is TRBJ2-5; tentatively, D is TRBD2 (7 bases). The CDR3 totals 13 residues. Looked up from germline, CDR1 is SQVTM and CDR2 is ANQGSEA. The CDR3 bases are TGCAGCGTTGATTCGGGGGGCCAAGGGACCCAGTACTTC. Its protein product is CSVDSGGQGTQYF.

The rearrangement joins TRBV4-2 to TRBJ1-1; 8 nucleotides match TRBD1. Germline CDR1 and CDR2: LGHNA and YNFKEQ. The CDR3 contains 17 residues. V gave up 0 bases and J gave up 0 bases; unmatched junction bases: 6. The CDR3 DNA reads as TGTGCCAGCAGCCAAGATCTTCAGGGGGCCGTGAACACTGAAGCTTTCTTT. The encoded protein is CASSQDLQGAVNTEAFF.

This chain links TRBV7-9 with TRBJ1-1; D gene unclear. The CDR3 spans 11 residues. V lost 3 bases and J lost 6, with 5 bases in between. Germline values: CDR1 SEHNR, CDR2 FQNEAQ (reference sequence). The DNA of the CDR3 is TGTGCCAGCAGCTTCGGTTCTGAAGCTTTCTTT. Encoded protein: CASSFGSEAFF. Looking up the rest from reference TRBV7-9 and TRBJ1-1 gives the full variable domain: DTGVSQNPRHKITKRGQNVTFRCDPISEHNRLYWYRQTLGQGPEFLTYFQNEAQLEKSRLLSDRFSAERPKGSFSTLEIQRTEQGDSAMYLCASSFGSEAFFGQGTRLTVV.

This rearrangement joins TRBV19 to TRBJ1-5; 8 nucleotides match TRBD1. The CDR3 runs to 15 residues. Germline values: CDR1 LNHDA, CDR2 SQIVND (reference sequence). V lost 4 bases, J lost 7 bases, and 9 bases stayed unmatched. The CDR3 sequence: CASSNGTGNRQPQHF. Written as DNA, the CDR3 is TGTGCCAGTAGTAATGGGACAGGCAACCGCCAGCCCCAGCATTTT.

The rearrangement links TRBV6-5 to TRBJ2-1, with 13 positions matching TRBD2. J lost 13 bases, V lost 2 bases, and 5 bases had no gene match. CDR1 and CDR2 from the germline V gene are MNHEY and SVGAGI. The CDR3 loop spans 14 amino acids. The CDR3 DNA reads TGTGCCAGCAGTTACCCACTAGCGGGGGGGCTTCAGTTCTTC. Its translation: CASSYPLAGGLQFF.

V usage is TRBV5-4 and J usage is TRBJ1-3; D ambiguous. Germline CDR1 is SGHNT and CDR2 is YYREEE (reference sequence). The CDR3 loop spans 11 amino acids. Trimming pared 0 bases from V and 9 bases from J, leaving 4 bases between. CDR3 in amino acids: CASSLAGTIYF. In nucleotides, the CDR3 is TGTGCCAGCAGCTTGGCGGGCACCATATATTTT.

This chain uses TRBV14 with TRBJ1-2; D is perhaps TRBD1 (5 bases). V was trimmed by 0 bases and J by 2 bases, leaving 7 bases between them. Germline values: CDR1 SGHDN, CDR2 FVKESK. CDR3 length: 14 residues. The CDR3 protein is CASSQDRANYGYTF. CDR3 in DNA: TGTGCCAGCAGCCAAGACAGGGCGAACTATGGCTACACCTTC.

This sequence joins TRBV27 and TRBJ2-7; tentative D call: TRBD1 (5 bases). The CDR3 consists of 14 residues. The V end lost 7 bases, the J end lost 3 bases, and 16 bases lay between the germline ends. Germline assignment: CDR1 MNHEY and CDR2 SMNVEV (reference sequence). The CDR3 sequence is CASTPLGHRYEQYF. The CDR3 nucleotides read TGTGCCAGCACTCCCCTAGGACACCGCTACGAGCAGTACTTC.

V usage is TRBV18 and J usage is TRBJ2-1, with 11 nucleotides matching TRBD2. The CDR3 loop spans 15 amino acids. Germline trimming cut 4 bases from V and 5 bases from J; bases unmatched to any gene: 4. The germline gives CDR1 KGHSH, CDR2 LQKENI. The CDR3 DNA sequence: TGTGCCAGCTCACGTTTACTAGCGGGGGACAATGAGCAGTTCTTC. Translated, it gives CASSRLLAGDNEQFF.

The chain links TRBV10-1 to TRBJ1-5; D gene ambiguous. V lost 3 bases to trimming and J lost 6 bases, with 6 bases between them. The length of the CDR3 is 12 residues. Germline assignment: CDR1 WNHNN and CDR2 SYGVQD (reference sequence). CDR3 sequence: CASSDSGQPQHF. CDR3 nucleotide sequence: TGCGCCAGCAGTGATTCCGGTCAGCCCCAGCATTTT.

The chain joins TRBV30 to TRBJ2-5; the D is unclear. Trimming shortened V by 4 bases and J by 9 bases, and 18 bases separated the two germline ends. In germline, CDR1 is GTSNPN, CDR2 SVGIG (reference sequence). CDR3 length equals 13 residues. The CDR3 DNA reads TGTGCCTGGAAGTTGGGCAGTACGTGGTCCCAGTACTTC. It encodes CAWKLGSTWSQYF.

The rearrangement links TRBV6-1 to TRBJ2-2; tentative D call: TRBD1 (8 bases). Trimming left V 7 bases short and J 4 bases short, with 16 bases between. Germline loops: CDR1 MNHNS, CDR2 SASEGT. This CDR3 spans 15 amino acids. The CDR3 loop reads CASTGGTGVTGELFF. The DNA of the CDR3 is TGTGCCAGCACCGGGGGGACAGGAGTCACCGGGGAGCTGTTTTTT.

The CDR3: CSARAGSQYF. CDR3 nucleotides: TGCAGTGCTAGGGCGGGATCCCAGTACTTC. The chain has TRBV20-1 and TRBJ2-5, with a tentative D call TRBD2 (6 bases). The germline V gene encodes CDR1 DFQATT and CDR2 SNEGSKA (reference sequence). The germline V and J ends were trimmed by 3 bases and 9 bases, with 8 bases remaining between them. CDR3 length: 10 residues.

This sequence joins TRBV7-6 and TRBJ1-6; 7 bases fit TRBD1. CDR3 length equals 15 residues. The germline V gene encodes CDR1 SGHVS and CDR2 FNYEAQ. The V and J ends lost 0 bases and 9 bases, in that order; junction bases with no gene match: 5. The CDR3 DNA reads TGTGCCAGCAGCTTAGCGCTAGGGGACAGTTCACCCCTCCACTTT. Protein: CASSLALGDSSPLHF.

This chain uses TRBV19 with TRBJ2-1; D perhaps matches TRBD1 (6 bases). Trimming took 4 bases from V and 1 from J, leaving 14 bases between them. Per germline, CDR1 LNHDA and CDR2 SQIVND (reference sequence). This CDR3 spans 16 amino acids. DNA of the CDR3: TGTGCCAGTAGTACCTCCCCCAGGGGATCCTACAATGAGCAGTTCTTC. Residues: CASSTSPRGSYNEQFF.

The chain joins TRBV11-2 to TRBJ1-4; 10 bases are a match to TRBD1. V lost 5 bases to trimming and J lost 7 bases; unmatched junction nucleotides: 7. This CDR3 comprises 15 residues. Germline lookup yields CDR1 SGHAT and CDR2 FQNNGV. DNA of the CDR3: TGTGCCAGCAGCCCTAGACAGGGGGCAAGTGAAAAACTGTTTTTT. Translated, it gives CASSPRQGASEKLFF.

This chain uses TRBV5-1 with TRBJ2-2; the match to TRBD2 covers 12 bases. After removal of 1 base from V and 10 bases from J, the junction contained 8 bases not matched to a gene. CDR1 is SGHRS, CDR2 YFSETQ, per germline. The CDR3 is made up of 16 amino acids. CDR3 sequence (DNA): TGCGCCAGCAGCTTGCCCCTAGCGGGGGGGCCTCAGGAGCTGTTTTTT. This sequence encodes CASSLPLAGGPQELFF.

This clone was recorded a few times. This rearrangement joins TRBV5-5 to TRBJ1-5, with a tentative D call TRBD1 (6 bases). V was pared by 1 base and J by 7 bases, with 12 bases between. The germline V gene has CDR1 SGHKS and CDR2 YYEKEE (reference sequence). The CDR3 is 14 residues long. The CDR3 sequence is CASSLLQGRQPQHF. CDR3 DNA: TGTGCCAGCAGCTTGCTACAGGGTCGACAGCCCCAGCATTTT.

The V call is TRBV4-1, the J call TRBJ1-4; 9 bases agree with TRBD1. The CDR3 runs to 17 residues. Germline trimming cut 3 bases from V and 7 bases from J; bases unmatched to any gene: 12. The V gene's germline CDR1 is MGHRA and CDR2 YSYEKL. CDR3 protein: CASSHNLRDRESEKLFF. The DNA of the CDR3 is TGCGCCAGCAGCCATAATCTCCGGGACAGGGAGTCTGAAAAACTGTTTTTT.

This clone was seen a handful of times. The CDR3 DNA sequence: TGCGCCAGCAGCCAAGGACAGCTTAACTATGGCTACACCTTC. This encodes CASSQGQLNYGYTF. This chain connects TRBV4-1 to TRBJ1-2, with D possibly being TRBD1 (5 bases). This CDR3 region has 14 residues. The germline gives CDR1 MGHRA, CDR2 YSYEKL. The V gene lost 1 base and the J gene lost 1 base, with 7 bases spanning the gap.

The CDR3, as DNA: TGCGCCAGCAGCCCGACAGGGGCTGACTACGAGCAGTACTTC. Translation: CASSPTGADYEQYF. This sequence joins TRBV5-1 and TRBJ2-7, with TRBD1 identical over 8 bases. The CDR3 sequence is 14 residues long. Germline V gene data show CDR1 as SGHRS and CDR2 as YFSETQ. With V trimmed by 4 bases and J by 3 bases, 6 bases remained unmatched.

The chain joins TRBV6-6 to TRBJ1-1; D unresolved. The CDR3 has 11 amino acids. Germline CDR1 MNHNY, CDR2 SVGAGI (reference sequence). CDR3 DNA sequence: TGTGTCTCCACGGCGGGTACTGAAGCTTTCTTT. Protein: CVSTAGTEAFF.

The gene calls are TRBV28 and TRBJ2-1; 11 nucleotides agree with TRBD2. Germline lookup yields CDR1 MDHEN and CDR2 SYDVKM. The CDR3 runs 15 residues. Trimming cost V 3 bases and J 9 bases; bases outside gene matches: 7. CDR3 in DNA: TGTGCCAGCAGTTTTCCCACTAGCGGGGGCGTTGAGCAGTTCTTC. As protein: CASSFPTSGGVEQFF.

The CDR3 nucleotides read TGTGCCAGCAGCTTATGGCCACAAGAGACCCAGTACTTC. This codes for CASSLWPQETQYF. The genes are TRBV7-3 and TRBJ2-5, with D hard to call. This CDR3 contains 13 residues. Germline CDR1 is SGHTA and CDR2 is FQGTGA. Deletions cut 2 bases from V and 2 bases from J, with 6 bases between.

In this sample, this clone turned up a few times. The rearrangement links TRBV27 to TRBJ1-1, with D possibly being TRBD1 (6 bases). There are 15 residues in the CDR3. Germline loops: CDR1 MNHEY, CDR2 SMNVEV (reference sequence). The ends were cut back, 5 bases at V and 1 base at J, with 14 bases in the middle. Written as DNA, the CDR3 is TGTGCCAGCAGTCTCTACAGGGTGAGGAACACTGAAGCTTTCTTT. Protein sequence: CASSLYRVRNTEAFF.

The chain has TRBV13 and TRBJ2-3; D gene ambiguous. The V gene lost 3 bases and the J gene lost 2 bases, with 6 bases spanning the gap. The CDR3 is made up of 13 amino acids. CDR1 is PRHDT, CDR2 FYEKMQ, per germline (reference sequence). CDR3 sequence (DNA): TGTGCCAGCAGCTTGAGTATCACAGATACGCAGTATTTT. Translating it yields CASSLSITDTQYF.

The gene calls are TRBV25-1 and TRBJ1-4; D is uncertain. This CDR3 comprises 16 residues. Between the trimmed V and J ends, which lost 1 base and 3 bases, there was a span of 12 bases. Germline assignment: CDR1 MGHDK and CDR2 SYGVNS. The CDR3 here is CASSESKRAANEKLFF. The CDR3 coding sequence is TGTGCCAGCAGTGAATCTAAGAGGGCGGCTAATGAAAAACTGTTTTTT.

This clone was detected a few times. This rearrangement joins TRBV21-1 to TRBJ1-1; no DNA check was done on the table's D call, TRBD1. TRBV21-1 is flagged as a pseudogene. This CDR3 has 13 residues. The CDR3 coding sequence is TGTGCCAGCAGCACAGGGTGCGTCGCTGAAGCTTTCTTT. Translation gives CASSTGCVAEAFF.

The chain couples TRBV7-2 to TRBJ1-6; 7 nucleotides align to TRBD1. Per the germline V gene, CDR1 is SGHTA and CDR2 is FQGNSA. The trim removed 5 bases at V and 9 bases at J, leaving 1 base unmatched. The CDR3 has 12 amino acids. The CDR3 nucleotides read TGTGCCAGCAGCCGACAGGGTTCACCCCTCCACTTT. It translates to CASSRQGSPLHF.

V and J are TRBV19 and TRBJ2-7, with 9 nucleotides matching TRBD1. From germline, CDR1 is LNHDA and CDR2 SQIVND (reference sequence). This CDR3 spans 14 amino acids. Trimming took 6 bases from V and 2 from J; bases not matched to a gene: 5. The DNA for the CDR3 is TGTGCCAGTAGCTTGACAGGGGGTACCTACGAGCAGTACTTC. As protein: CASSLTGGTYEQYF.

This chain connects TRBV18 to TRBJ2-7; TRBD2 matches at 8 bases. Germline V CDR1 and CDR2: KGHSH, LQKENI. J was trimmed by 2 bases and V by 3 bases; bases with no gene match: 6. The CDR3 covers 15 residues. Here the CDR3 reads CASSPSGGIPYEQYF. The CDR3 DNA is TGTGCCAGCTCACCCTCGGGGGGGATTCCCTACGAGCAGTACTTC.

The V call is TRBV6-5, the J call TRBJ2-2, with 10 bases fitting TRBD1. The CDR3 contains 15 residues. The V and J ends lost 4 bases and 5 bases, in that order; junction bases with no gene match: 4. The germline V gene has CDR1 MNHEY and CDR2 SVGAGI. CDR3: CASSSPGQGTGELFF. The CDR3 region has the DNA TGTGCCAGCAGTTCTCCGGGACAGGGGACCGGGGAGCTGTTTTTT.